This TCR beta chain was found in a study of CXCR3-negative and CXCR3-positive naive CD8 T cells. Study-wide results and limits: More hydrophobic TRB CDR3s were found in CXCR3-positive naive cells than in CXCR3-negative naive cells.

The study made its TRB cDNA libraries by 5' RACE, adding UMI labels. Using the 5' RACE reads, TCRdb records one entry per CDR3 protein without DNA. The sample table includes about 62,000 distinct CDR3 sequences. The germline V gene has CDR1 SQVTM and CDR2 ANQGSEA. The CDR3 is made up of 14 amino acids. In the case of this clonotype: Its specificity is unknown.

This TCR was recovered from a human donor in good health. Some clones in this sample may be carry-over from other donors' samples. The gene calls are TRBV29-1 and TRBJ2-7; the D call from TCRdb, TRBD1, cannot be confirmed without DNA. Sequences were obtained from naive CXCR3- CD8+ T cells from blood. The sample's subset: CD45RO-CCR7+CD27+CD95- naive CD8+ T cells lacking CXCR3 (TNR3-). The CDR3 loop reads CSVEGGRGVYEQYF.